Sequencing of this T cell receptor beta chain was carried out in a study of Ad26.COV2.S vaccination and SARS-CoV-2 variants. To note about this clone: Antigen: not known.

V lost 4 bases and J lost 5; bases outside the gene matches: 8. The V gene's germline CDR1 is MGHRA and CDR2 YSYEKL. This CDR3 contains 15 residues. Treatment here: 15 to 20 received Ad26.COV2.S at low or high dose, single or two shots; 5 received placebo; per-sample allocation not given. Following the first vaccine or placebo injection, samples were taken on day 63. Its platform was an Ad26 vector, and its expressed antigen was Wuhan-strain SARS-CoV-2 spike. Sequencing was performed with immunoSEQ multiplex PCR; in TCRdb, only in-frame clones are kept and a portion is missing. The profile shows some 340,000 clones, roughly 86% of them singletons. Overall study findings and caveats: Whether participants received vaccine or placebo, their non-spike TCR breadth was similar. Analyses of TCR breadth and depth may have underestimated total T cell responses. Relative to placebo recipients, vaccine recipients exhibited elevated spike-specific TCR breadth.

The gene calls are TRBV4-1 and TRBJ1-2; 9 bases align to TRBD1. Sequencing was performed on peripheral blood, taken in a trial of Ad26.COV2.S vaccine versus placebo. The sequence derives from a person between 18 and 59 years old who received the Ad26.COV2.S COVID-19 vaccine or a placebo. Here the CDR3 DNA reads TGCGCCAGCAGCCCCCGGGACAGGGATGGTTATGGCTACACCTTC. Residues: CASSPRDRDGYGYTF.